This T cell receptor (beta chain) was found in a study of cytomegalovirus exposure and HLA in healthy donors. CDR3 length: 15 amino acids. Germline V gene sequence: CDR1 MGHRA, CDR2 YSYEKL. V was clipped by 1 base and J by 0 bases, with 9 bases between them. Primers for the PCR totalled 60 Vbeta and 13 Jbeta. TCRdb's table, derived via immunoSEQ multiplex PCR, lists solely in-frame clones and lacks some. The sample lists approximately 120,000 clones, roughly 83% seen once, with 20% in the top ten. The receptor comes from a young man in good health and CMV-seropositive. The V and J genes are TRBV4-1 and TRBJ1-1; tentative D call: TRBD1 (5 bases). Sample: PBMCs. Written as DNA, the CDR3 is TGCGCCAGCAGCCAAGCCGCGGGGGTGAACACTGAAGCTTTCTTT. Protein product: CASSQAAGVNTEAFF.